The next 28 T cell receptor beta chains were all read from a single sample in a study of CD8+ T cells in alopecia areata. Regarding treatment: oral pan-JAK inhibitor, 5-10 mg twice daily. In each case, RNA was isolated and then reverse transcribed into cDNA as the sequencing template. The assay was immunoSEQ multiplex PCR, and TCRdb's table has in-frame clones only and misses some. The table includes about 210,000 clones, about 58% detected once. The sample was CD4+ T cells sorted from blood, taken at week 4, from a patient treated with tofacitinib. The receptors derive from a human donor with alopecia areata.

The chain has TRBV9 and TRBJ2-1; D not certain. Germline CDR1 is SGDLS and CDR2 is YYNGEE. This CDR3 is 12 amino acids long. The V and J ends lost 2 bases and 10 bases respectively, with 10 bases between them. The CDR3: CASSVETTEQFF. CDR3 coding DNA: TGTGCCAGCAGCGTCGAGACAACAGAGCAGTTCTTC.

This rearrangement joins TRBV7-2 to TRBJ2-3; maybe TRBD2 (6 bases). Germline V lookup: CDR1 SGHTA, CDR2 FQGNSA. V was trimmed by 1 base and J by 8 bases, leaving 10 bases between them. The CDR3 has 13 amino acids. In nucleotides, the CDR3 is TGTGCCAGCAGCTTAGTTGCGGGATCTACGCAGTATTTT. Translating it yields CASSLVAGSTQYF.

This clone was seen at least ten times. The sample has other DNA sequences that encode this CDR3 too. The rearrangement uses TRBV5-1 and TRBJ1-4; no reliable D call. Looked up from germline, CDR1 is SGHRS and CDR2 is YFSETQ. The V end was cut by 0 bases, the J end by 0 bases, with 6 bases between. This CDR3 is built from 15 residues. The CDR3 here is CASSLGRATNEKLFF. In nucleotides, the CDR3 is TGCGCCAGCAGCTTGGGAAGAGCAACTAATGAAAAACTGTTTTTT.

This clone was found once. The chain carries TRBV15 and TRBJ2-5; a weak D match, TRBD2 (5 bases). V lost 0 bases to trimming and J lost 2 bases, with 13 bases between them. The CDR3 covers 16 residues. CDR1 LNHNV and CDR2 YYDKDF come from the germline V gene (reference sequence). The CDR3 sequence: CATSRDGGGPQETQYF. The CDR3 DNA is TGTGCCACCAGCAGAGATGGTGGAGGCCCGCAAGAGACCCAGTACTTC.

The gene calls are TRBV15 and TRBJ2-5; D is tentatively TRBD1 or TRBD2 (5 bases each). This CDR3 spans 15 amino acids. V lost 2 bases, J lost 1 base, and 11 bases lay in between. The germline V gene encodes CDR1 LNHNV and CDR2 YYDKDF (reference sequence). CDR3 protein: CATSRQGPIQETQYF. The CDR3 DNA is TGTGCCACCAGCAGACAGGGACCCATCCAAGAGACCCAGTACTTC.

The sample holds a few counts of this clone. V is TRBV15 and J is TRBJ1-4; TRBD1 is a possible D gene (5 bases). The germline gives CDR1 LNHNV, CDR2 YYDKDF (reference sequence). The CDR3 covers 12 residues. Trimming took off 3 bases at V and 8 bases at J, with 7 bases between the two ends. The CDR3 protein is CATSRGPEKLFF. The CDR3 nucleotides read TGTGCCACCAGCAGGGGACCGGAAAAACTGTTTTTT. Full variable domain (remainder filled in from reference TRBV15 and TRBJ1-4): DAMVIQNPRYQVTQFGKPVTLSCSQTLNHNVMYWYQQKSSQAPKLLFHYYDKDFNNEADTPDNFQSRRPNTSFCFLDIRSPGLGDTAMYLCATSRGPEKLFFGSGTQLSVL.

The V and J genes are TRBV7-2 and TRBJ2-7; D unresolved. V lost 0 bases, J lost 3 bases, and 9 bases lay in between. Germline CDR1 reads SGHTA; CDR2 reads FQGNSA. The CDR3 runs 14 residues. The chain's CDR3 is CASSLADSRYEQYF. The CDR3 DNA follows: TGTGCCAGCAGCTTAGCCGATTCCCGCTACGAGCAGTACTTC.

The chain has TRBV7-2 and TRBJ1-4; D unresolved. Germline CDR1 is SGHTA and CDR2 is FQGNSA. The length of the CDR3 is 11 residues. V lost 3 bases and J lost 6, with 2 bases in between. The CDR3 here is CASSLDEKLFF. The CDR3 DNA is TGTGCCAGCAGCTTGGATGAAAAACTGTTTTTT.

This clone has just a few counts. The CDR3 DNA is TGCAGCGTCAATCCAGGGAACACTGAAGCTTTCTTT. This translates into CSVNPGNTEAFF. J is TRBJ1-1 and V is TRBV29-1; D remains ambiguous. The germline V gene encodes CDR1 SQVTM and CDR2 ANQGSEA. Deletions cut 6 bases from V and 1 base from J, with 9 bases between. This CDR3 has 12 residues.

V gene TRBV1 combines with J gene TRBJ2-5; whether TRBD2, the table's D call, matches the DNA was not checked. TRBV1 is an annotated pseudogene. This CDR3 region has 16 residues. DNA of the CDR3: TGCACCAGCAGCCAGGGGGGTGAGATCTCGAAAGAGACCCAGTACTTC. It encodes CTSSQGGEISKETQYF.

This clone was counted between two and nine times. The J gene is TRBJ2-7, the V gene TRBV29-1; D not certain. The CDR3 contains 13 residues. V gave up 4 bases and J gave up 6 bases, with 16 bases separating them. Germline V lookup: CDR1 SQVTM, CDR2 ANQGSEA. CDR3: CSVAGRASGEQYF. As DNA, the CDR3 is TGCAGCGTTGCGGGCAGAGCGTCTGGCGAGCAGTACTTC.

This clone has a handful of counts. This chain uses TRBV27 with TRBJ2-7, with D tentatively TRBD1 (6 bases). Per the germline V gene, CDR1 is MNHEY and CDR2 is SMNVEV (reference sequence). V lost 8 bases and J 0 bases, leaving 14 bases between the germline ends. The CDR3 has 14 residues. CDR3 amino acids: CASRATGNSYEQYF. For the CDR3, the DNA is TGTGCCAGCCGAGCGACAGGCAACTCCTACGAGCAGTACTTC.

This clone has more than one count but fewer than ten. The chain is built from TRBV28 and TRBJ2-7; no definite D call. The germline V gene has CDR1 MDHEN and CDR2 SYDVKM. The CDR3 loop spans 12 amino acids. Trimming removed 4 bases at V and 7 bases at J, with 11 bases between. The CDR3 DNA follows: TGTGCCAGCAGTTCGACTCGTTGGGAGCAGTACTTC. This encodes CASSSTRWEQYF.

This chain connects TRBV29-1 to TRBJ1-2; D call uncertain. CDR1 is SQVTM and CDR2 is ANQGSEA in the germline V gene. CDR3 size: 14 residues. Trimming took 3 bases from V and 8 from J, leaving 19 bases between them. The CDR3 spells CSVDPPSTDWGYTF. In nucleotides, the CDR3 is TGCAGCGTTGACCCCCCCTCGACGGACTGGGGCTACACCTTC.

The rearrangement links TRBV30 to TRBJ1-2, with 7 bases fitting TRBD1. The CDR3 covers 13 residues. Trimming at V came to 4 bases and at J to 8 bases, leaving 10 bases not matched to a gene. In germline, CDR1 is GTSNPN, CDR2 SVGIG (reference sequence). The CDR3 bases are TGTGCCTGGACCATGCCAGGGGGGAAAGGCTACACCTTC. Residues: CAWTMPGGKGYTF.

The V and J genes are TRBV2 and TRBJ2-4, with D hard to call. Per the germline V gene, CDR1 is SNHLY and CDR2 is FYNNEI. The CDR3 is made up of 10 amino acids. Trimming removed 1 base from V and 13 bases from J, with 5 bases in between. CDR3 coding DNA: TGTGCCAGCAGTGAAGGACACCAGTACTTC. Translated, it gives CASSEGHQYF.

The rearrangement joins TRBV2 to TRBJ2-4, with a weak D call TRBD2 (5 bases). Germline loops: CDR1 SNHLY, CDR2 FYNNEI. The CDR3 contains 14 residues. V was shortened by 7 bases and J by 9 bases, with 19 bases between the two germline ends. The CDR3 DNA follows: TGTGCCAGCACCCTTCGAGTTAGCGCTAGCATTCAGTACTTC. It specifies CASTLRVSASIQYF.

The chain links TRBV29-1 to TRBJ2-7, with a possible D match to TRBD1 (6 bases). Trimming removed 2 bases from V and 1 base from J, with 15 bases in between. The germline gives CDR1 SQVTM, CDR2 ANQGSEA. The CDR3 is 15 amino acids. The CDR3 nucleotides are TGCAGCGTTGAATCCCCAGGGGACCTATCCTACGAGCAGTACTTC. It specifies CSVESPGDLSYEQYF.

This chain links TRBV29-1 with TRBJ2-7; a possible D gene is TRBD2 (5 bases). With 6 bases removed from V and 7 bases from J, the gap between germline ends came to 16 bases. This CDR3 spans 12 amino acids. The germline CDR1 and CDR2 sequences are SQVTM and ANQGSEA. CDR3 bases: TGCAGCGTCCAAAAGCAGGACTTAGAGCAGTACTTC. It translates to CSVQKQDLEQYF.

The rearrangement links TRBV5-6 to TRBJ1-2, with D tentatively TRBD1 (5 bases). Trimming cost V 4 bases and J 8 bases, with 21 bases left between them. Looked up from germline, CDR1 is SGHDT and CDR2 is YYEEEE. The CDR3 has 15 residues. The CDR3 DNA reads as TGTGCCAGCAGCATCCAACCGGGACCCCCTCCGGGCTACACCTTC. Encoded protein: CASSIQPGPPPGYTF.

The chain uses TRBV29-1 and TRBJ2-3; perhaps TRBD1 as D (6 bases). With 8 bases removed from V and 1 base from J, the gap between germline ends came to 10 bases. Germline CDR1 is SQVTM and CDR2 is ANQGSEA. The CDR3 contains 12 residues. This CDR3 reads CSIRQGTDTQYF. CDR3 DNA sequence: TGCAGCATTAGACAGGGCACAGATACGCAGTATTTT.

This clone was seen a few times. Written as DNA, the CDR3 is TGTGCCAGCAGCCCCCTATCAGGGCTACAAGCTTTCTTT. Translating it yields CASSPLSGLQAFF. The chain has TRBV7-8 and TRBJ1-1, with a possible D match to TRBD1 (5 bases). Germline V CDR1 and CDR2: SGHVS, FQNEAQ. The V gene lost 5 bases and the J gene lost 9 bases, with 16 bases spanning the gap. This CDR3 contains 13 residues.

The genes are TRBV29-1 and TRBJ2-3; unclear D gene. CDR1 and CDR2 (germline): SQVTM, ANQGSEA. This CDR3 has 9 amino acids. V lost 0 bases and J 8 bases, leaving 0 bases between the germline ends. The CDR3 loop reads CSVEDTQYF. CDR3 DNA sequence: TGCAGCGTTGAAGATACGCAGTATTTT.

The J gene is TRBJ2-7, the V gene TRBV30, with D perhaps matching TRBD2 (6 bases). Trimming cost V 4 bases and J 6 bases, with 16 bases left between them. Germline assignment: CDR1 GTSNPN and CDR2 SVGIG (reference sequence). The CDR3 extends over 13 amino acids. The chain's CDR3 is CAWNPHPEGEQYF. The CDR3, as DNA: TGTGCCTGGAACCCCCACCCGGAGGGCGAGCAGTACTTC.

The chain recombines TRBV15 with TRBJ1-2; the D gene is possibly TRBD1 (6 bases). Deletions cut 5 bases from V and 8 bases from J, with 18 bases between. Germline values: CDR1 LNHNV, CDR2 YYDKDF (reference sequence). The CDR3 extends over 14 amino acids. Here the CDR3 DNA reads TGTGCCACCAGCCGCCCCGGGACACTTGCAGGCTACACCTTC. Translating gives CATSRPGTLAGYTF.

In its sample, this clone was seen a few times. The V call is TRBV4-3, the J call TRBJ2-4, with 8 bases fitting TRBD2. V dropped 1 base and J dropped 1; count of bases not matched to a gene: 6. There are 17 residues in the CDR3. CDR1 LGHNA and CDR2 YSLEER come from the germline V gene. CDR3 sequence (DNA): TGCGCCAGCAGCCAAGGTGGAGCTAGCGGGGCCAAAAACATTCAGTACTTC. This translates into CASSQGGASGAKNIQYF.

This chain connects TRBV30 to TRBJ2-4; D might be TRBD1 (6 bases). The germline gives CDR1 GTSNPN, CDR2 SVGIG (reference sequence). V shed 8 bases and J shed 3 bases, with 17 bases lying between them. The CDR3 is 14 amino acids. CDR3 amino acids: CASSQGLGKNIQYF. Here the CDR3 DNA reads TGTGCCAGTTCCCAGGGGTTAGGCAAAAACATTCAGTACTTC.

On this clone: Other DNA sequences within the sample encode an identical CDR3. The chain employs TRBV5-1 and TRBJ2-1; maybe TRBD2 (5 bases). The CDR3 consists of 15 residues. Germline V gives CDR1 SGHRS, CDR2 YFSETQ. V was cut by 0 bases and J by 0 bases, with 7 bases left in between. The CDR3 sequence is CASSLDGSSYNEQFF. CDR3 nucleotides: TGCGCCAGCAGCTTGGATGGGAGCTCCTACAATGAGCAGTTCTTC.